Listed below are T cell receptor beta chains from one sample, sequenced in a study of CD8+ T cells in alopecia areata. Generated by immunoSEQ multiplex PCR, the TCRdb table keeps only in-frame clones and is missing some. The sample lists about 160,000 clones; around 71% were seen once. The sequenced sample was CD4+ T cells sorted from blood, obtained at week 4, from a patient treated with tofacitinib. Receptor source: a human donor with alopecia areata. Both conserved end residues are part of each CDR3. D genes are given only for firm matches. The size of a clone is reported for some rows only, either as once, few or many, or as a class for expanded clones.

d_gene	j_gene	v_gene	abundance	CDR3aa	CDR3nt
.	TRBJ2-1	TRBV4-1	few	CASSPVASRGNEQFF	TGCGCCAGCAGCCCAGTAGCAAGCAGGGGCAATGAGCAGTTCTTC
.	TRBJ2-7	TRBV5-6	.	CASSLAVYGTLISYEQYF	TGTGCCAGCAGCTTGGCTGTCTACGGGACTCTGATCTCCTACGAGCAGTACTTC
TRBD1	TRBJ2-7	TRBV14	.	CASSPDRVSEQYF	TGTGCCAGCAGCCCTGACAGGGTGAGTGAGCAGTACTTC
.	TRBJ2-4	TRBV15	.	CATSSGTSLAAKNIQYF	TGTGCCACCAGCAGCGGGACCTCCCTTGCAGCCAAAAACATTCAGTACTTC
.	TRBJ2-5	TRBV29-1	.	CSVGHQQETQYF	TGCAGCGTAGGGCACCAACAAGAGACCCAGTACTTC
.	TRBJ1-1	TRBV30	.	CAWRQTNTEAFF	TGTGCCTGGAGGCAGACGAACACTGAAGCTTTCTTT
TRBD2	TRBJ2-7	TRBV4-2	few	CASSRTSGGSYEQYF	TGTGCCAGCAGCCGGACTAGCGGGGGGAGCTACGAGCAGTACTTC
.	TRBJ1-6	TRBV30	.	CAWRGTASLGAYNSPLHF	TGTGCCTGGAGGGGGACCGCATCTCTGGGGGCCTATAATTCACCCCTCCACTTT
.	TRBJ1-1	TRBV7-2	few	CASSTTGRTEAFF	TGTGCCAGCAGCACCACCGGCCGCACTGAAGCTTTCTTT
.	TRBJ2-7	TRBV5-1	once	CASSTDPLTYEQYF	TGCGCCAGCAGCACGGACCCCCTAACCTACGAGCAGTACTTC
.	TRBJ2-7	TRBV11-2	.	CASSLSGNHYEQYF	TGTGCCAGCAGCTTATCCGGGAACCACTACGAGCAGTACTTC
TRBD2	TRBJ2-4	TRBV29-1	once	CSVASGGAGINIQYF	TGCAGCGTAGCTAGCGGGGGGGCTGGAATCAACATTCAGTACTTC
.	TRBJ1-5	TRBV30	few	CAWSVGRALSQPQHF	TGTGCCTGGAGTGTCGGCAGGGCACTGTCTCAGCCCCAGCATTTT
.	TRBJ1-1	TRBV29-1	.	CSVEDGPMNTEAFF	TGCAGCGTTGAAGACGGGCCTATGAACACTGAAGCTTTCTTT
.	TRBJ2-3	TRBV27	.	CASSLWGSTDTQYF	TGTGCCAGCAGTTTATGGGGGAGCACAGATACGCAGTATTTT
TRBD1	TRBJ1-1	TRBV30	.	CACGRGQGAEAFF	TGTGCCTGTGGGCGAGGACAGGGGGCTGAAGCTTTCTTT